This T cell receptor beta chain was sequenced during a study of cytomegalovirus exposure and HLA in healthy donors. Study-wide points: TCR beta V- and J-gene trimming was later associated with a missense DCLRE1C variant.

Comment on this clone: Its antigen is unidentified.

The study ran its PCR with 60 Vbeta and 13 Jbeta primers. Sequencing used immunoSEQ multiplex PCR; TCRdb keeps in-frame clones, though not all of them. The repertoire holds approximately 130,000 clones, 70% to 85% seen once, with approximately 2.8% in the top ten. The germline V gene encodes CDR1 MDHEN and CDR2 SYDVKM. The CDR3 runs 11 residues. With 7 bases removed from V and 0 bases from J, the gap between germline ends came to 3 bases. This receptor was obtained from a boy under 10 years old in good health and CMV-seronegative. The J gene is TRBJ1-2, the V gene TRBV28; D is ambiguous. The sequenced material came from PBMCs. The CDR3, as DNA: TGTGCCAGCACCTCTAACTATGGCTACACCTTC. The encoded protein is CASTSNYGYTF.